These 27 T cell receptor beta chains share one sample of origin, sequenced in a study of T cell repertoires in cytomegalovirus infection. A single record per CDR3 protein comes from TCRdb applying MiXCR to the reads. This sample yields 510,000 or so distinct CDR3 sequences, of which approximately 26% are seen a single time; about 13% belongs to the top ten. Sequenced: PBMCs. These receptors were taken from a human donor in good health (CMV status not recorded). Some clones in this sample may be carry-over from other donors' samples.

The rearrangement joins TRBV6-1 to TRBJ2-1, with D unclear. This CDR3 region has 12 residues. V lost 7 bases and J lost 1, with 5 bases in between. Germline values: CDR1 MNHNS, CDR2 SASEGT. This chain's CDR3 is CASTYSYNEQFF. The CDR3 DNA reads as TGTGCCAGCACTTATTCCTACAATGAGCAGTTCTTC.

This clonotype was seen only a few times. V usage is TRBV28 and J usage is TRBJ2-4, with 8 bases that match TRBD1. CDR1 MDHEN and CDR2 SYDVKM come from the germline V gene. J lost 4 bases, V lost 6 bases, and 8 bases had no gene match. CDR3 size: 15 residues. The CDR3 loop is CASSQTGATKNIQYF. The DNA of the CDR3 is TGTGCCAGCAGCCAGACAGGGGCCACAAAAAACATTCAGTACTTC. The full variable domain, with the rest looked up from reference TRBV28 and TRBJ2-4, is DVKVTQSSRYLVKRTGEKVFLECVQDMDHENMFWYRQDPGLGLRLIYFSYDVKMKEKGDIPEGYSVSREKKERFSLILESASTNQTSMYLCASSQTGATKNIQYFGAGTRLSVL.

The rearrangement joins TRBV12-3 or TRBV12-4 to TRBJ2-7, with D hard to call. V gave up 7 bases and J gave up 1 base, with 8 bases separating them. The CDR3 extends over 12 amino acids. DNA of the CDR3: TGTGCCAGCATGGGCAGATCCTACGAGCAGTACTTC. Translating gives CASMGRSYEQYF.

The chain combines TRBV28 with TRBJ2-7; D is unclear. The CDR3 has 13 residues. CDR1 MDHEN and CDR2 SYDVKM come from the germline V gene. The V and J ends lost 2 bases and 7 bases respectively, with 12 bases between them. The CDR3 coding sequence is TGTGCCAGCAGTTTAACGGACGGGCTGGAGCAGTACTTC. Amino acid sequence: CASSLTDGLEQYF.

The CDR3 spells CASSFGTTTYNEQFF. The CDR3 DNA reads as TGTGCCAGCAGCTTCGGGACTACAACCTACAATGAGCAGTTCTTC. This sequence joins TRBV7-2 and TRBJ2-1, with TRBD2 matching over 7 bases. Germline values: CDR1 SGHTA, CDR2 FQGNSA. The CDR3 is 15 amino acids. The V segment lost 3 bases and the J segment 2 bases; nucleotides outside the gene matches: 4.

The chain carries TRBV20-1 and TRBJ1-2; D remains ambiguous. Germline CDR1 DFQATT, CDR2 SNEGSKA (reference sequence). Deletions cut 4 bases from V and 8 bases from J, with 11 bases between. The CDR3 contains 11 residues. The CDR3 loop is CSATLNPGYTF. The CDR3 DNA reads TGCAGTGCTACCCTTAACCCAGGCTACACCTTC.

The CDR3 DNA follows: TGTGCCACCAGCGGAGGGACGCGCGGGGAACTCTATGGCTACACCTTC. This encodes CATSGGTRGELYGYTF. This chain uses TRBV15 with TRBJ1-2, with D perhaps matching TRBD1 (5 bases). The germline V gene has CDR1 LNHNV and CDR2 YYDKDF (reference sequence). This CDR3 contains 16 residues. The V and J ends lost 5 bases and 4 bases respectively, with 20 bases between them.

This clonotype turned up a few times. This chain connects TRBV24-1 to TRBJ2-3; the match to TRBD1 covers 9 bases. The CDR3 consists of 19 residues. Per germline, CDR1 KGHDR and CDR2 SFDVKD. V lost 4 bases, J lost 5 bases, and 18 bases stayed unmatched. Here the CDR3 reads CATSERDRDSQTTGDTQYF. The CDR3 DNA follows: TGTGCCACCAGTGAGCGGGACAGGGATTCCCAGACGACGGGAGATACGCAGTATTTT.

The chain couples TRBV6-1 to TRBJ2-2; 7 bases map to TRBD2. V was clipped by 6 bases and J by 1 base; unmatched bases: 11. This CDR3 region has 17 residues. The germline V gene has CDR1 MNHNS and CDR2 SASEGT. Here the CDR3 DNA reads TGTGCCAGCAGCCTCGCGGGGGAACGGATGAACACCGGGGAGCTGTTTTTT. Encoded protein: CASSLAGERMNTGELFF.

This clonotype was seen a handful of times. This chain joins TRBV7-6 and TRBJ2-2; tentative D call: TRBD2 (6 bases). This CDR3 comprises 15 residues. The V gene lost 5 bases and the J gene lost 2 bases, with 12 bases spanning the gap. Per the germline V gene, CDR1 is SGHVS and CDR2 is FNYEAQ. CDR3 coding DNA: TGTGCCAGCAGCCAAAGGAGGGCCAACACCGGGGAGCTGTTTTTT. This encodes CASSQRRANTGELFF.

This clonotype was seen many times. CDR3 in DNA: TGTGCCAGCAGTTTTTCGGGGGATCAGCCCCAGCATTTT. This encodes CASSFSGDQPQHF. The chain joins TRBV12-3 or TRBV12-4 to TRBJ1-5; possible D gene TRBD1, 5 bases. Trimming stripped 3 bases from V and 5 bases from J, with 8 bases between. This CDR3 region has 13 residues.

The chain is built from TRBV15 and TRBJ1-2; D unclear. Trimming took 0 bases from V and 5 from J, leaving 7 bases between them. Germline V gene sequence: CDR1 LNHNV, CDR2 YYDKDF (reference sequence). The CDR3 covers 13 residues. The CDR3 bases are TGTGCCACCAGCAGAGATATGGGATATGGCTACACCTTC. Translated: CATSRDMGYGYTF.

This clonotype appeared a few times. The rearrangement uses TRBV4-3 and TRBJ2-5, with 7 bases identical to TRBD1. Germline CDR1 LGHNA, CDR2 YSLEER. V trimming: 1 base; J trimming: 1 base; junction bases outside the gene matches: 9. The CDR3 has 17 amino acids. DNA of the CDR3: TGCGCCAGCAGCCAAGGTGGGGCCCGGACAGGCCAAGAGACCCAGTACTTC. It translates to CASSQGGARTGQETQYF.

This chain connects TRBV14 to TRBJ1-3; no reliable D call. CDR3 length equals 15 residues. V was pared by 0 bases and J by 0 bases, with 6 bases between. Germline V gene data show CDR1 as SGHDN and CDR2 as FVKESK. CDR3 region: CASSQEFGSGNTIYF. Written as DNA, the CDR3 is TGTGCCAGCAGCCAAGAGTTCGGCTCTGGAAACACCATATATTTT.

CDR3: CASSPSGTSGTRADTQYF. In nucleotides, the CDR3 is TGTGCCAGCAGCCCTTCCGGGACTAGCGGGACCCGGGCGGATACGCAGTATTTT. The chain carries TRBV9 and TRBJ2-3; 13 bases fit TRBD2. The CDR3 consists of 18 residues. V shed 4 bases, J shed 6 bases, and the junction held 14 bases outside the gene matches. Germline CDR1 and CDR2: SGDLS and YYNGEE.

V and J are TRBV12-3 or TRBV12-4 and TRBJ1-4, with TRBD1 identical over 8 bases. CDR3 length equals 15 residues. V trimming: 3 bases; J trimming: 3 bases; junction bases outside the gene matches: 3. In DNA, the CDR3 is TGTGCCAGCAGTTTGTCGGACAGGGCTAATGAAAAACTGTTTTTT. It encodes CASSLSDRANEKLFF.

This clonotype has more than one count but fewer than ten. This chain connects TRBV4-3 to TRBJ1-6; no definite D call. Germline loops: CDR1 LGHNA, CDR2 YSLEER. V was cut by 0 bases and J by 5 bases, with 11 bases left in between. The CDR3 length is 16 residues. CDR3 bases: TGCGCCAGCAGCCAAGATAGGTCCAGAGATAATTCACCCCTCCACTTT. Its translation: CASSQDRSRDNSPLHF.

The V and J genes are TRBV4-3 and TRBJ2-5; the match to TRBD2 covers 9 bases. CDR1 is LGHNA, CDR2 YSLEER, per germline. J gave up 3 bases and V 4 bases, and 9 bases lay outside the gene matches. The CDR3 consists of 16 residues. CDR3 sequence reads: CASSPRLGGREETQYF. The CDR3 bases are TGCGCCAGCAGCCCCCGGTTGGGCGGGAGGGAAGAGACCCAGTACTTC.

V usage is TRBV20-1 and J usage is TRBJ2-7, with TRBD1 matching over 7 bases. The CDR3 runs 16 residues. Losses at the gene ends were 2 bases for V and 3 bases for J; bases not matched to a gene: 13. The germline V gene has CDR1 DFQATT and CDR2 SNEGSKA (reference sequence). DNA for the CDR3: TGCAGTGCTAGAAGAAGAAGGACAGGCGATGACTACGAGCAGTACTTC. Its translation is CSARRRRTGDDYEQYF.

The V call is TRBV7-8, the J call TRBJ2-7; D gene ambiguous. The germline V gene has CDR1 SGHVS and CDR2 FQNEAQ. The CDR3 runs to 15 residues. The germline V and J ends were trimmed by 0 bases and 2 bases, with 11 bases remaining between them. The CDR3 reads CASSLADQNTYEQYV. DNA for the CDR3: TGTGCCAGCAGCTTAGCCGACCAAAACACCTACGAGCAGTACGTC.

This clonotype was picked up a small number of times. The chain recombines TRBV7-2 with TRBJ2-7; 7 bases match TRBD2. From germline, CDR1 is SGHTA and CDR2 FQGNSA. J was trimmed by 1 base and V by 7 bases; bases with no gene match: 10. This CDR3 comprises 15 residues. The CDR3 DNA reads TGTGCCAGCACCCCCCAAGCGGGATCTTCCTACGAGCAGTACTTC. It is translated as CASTPQAGSSYEQYF.

This clonotype occurred a few times. V usage is TRBV20-1 and J usage is TRBJ2-3; TRBD2 matches at 13 bases. The CDR3 extends over 17 amino acids. Germline lookup yields CDR1 DFQATT and CDR2 SNEGSKA (reference sequence). J lost 2 bases, V lost 1 base, and 6 bases had no gene match. DNA of the CDR3: TGCAGTGCTAGAGCTCCGGGACTAGCGGGATACACAGATACGCAGTATTTT. Residues: CSARAPGLAGYTDTQYF.

The genes are TRBV28 and TRBJ1-2; D is uncertain. Germline CDR1 reads MDHEN; CDR2 reads SYDVKM. The CDR3 totals 13 residues. Trimming shortened V by 6 bases and J by 4 bases, and 12 bases separated the two germline ends. In nucleotides, the CDR3 is TGTGCCAGCAGCTCTAAAGACTTCTATGGCTACACCTTC. Translated: CASSSKDFYGYTF.

The V gene is TRBV6-2 or TRBV6-3, the J gene TRBJ2-1; 8 bases are a match to TRBD1. This CDR3 comprises 13 residues. Germline V gene sequence: CDR1 MNHEY, CDR2 SVGEGT. The J segment lost 8 bases and the V segment lost 10 bases, leaving 10 bases of the junction unmatched. CDR3 sequence (DNA): TGTGCCACCCAGACAGGGGCGAAAGATGAGCAGTTCTTC. Translation: CATQTGAKDEQFF.

The chain carries TRBV5-5 and TRBJ1-5; D unclear. With 2 bases removed from V and 5 bases from J, the gap between germline ends came to 14 bases. CDR3 length: 15 amino acids. Germline CDR1 and CDR2: SGHKS and YYEKEE (reference sequence). CDR3 region: CASSFLGNPHQPQHF. The CDR3 bases are TGTGCCAGCAGCTTTTTAGGGAATCCGCATCAGCCCCAGCATTTT.

This chain joins TRBV19 and TRBJ2-1; possibly TRBD2 for D (6 bases). This CDR3 region has 13 residues. CDR1 and CDR2 (germline): LNHDA, SQIVND (reference sequence). The V and J ends lost 7 bases and 5 bases respectively, with 12 bases between them. CDR3: CASKGGWNNEQFF. The DNA for the CDR3 is TGTGCCAGTAAAGGAGGGTGGAACAATGAGCAGTTCTTC.

The chain carries TRBV5-6 and TRBJ2-5; D is unclear. Germline V CDR1 and CDR2: SGHDT, YYEEEE. The CDR3 spans 16 residues. V was shortened by 3 bases and J by 7 bases, with 22 bases between the two germline ends. CDR3 in DNA: TGTGCCAGCAGCTCAATAAGGAACCCTCAAGACGGGACCCAGTACTTC. This encodes CASSSIRNPQDGTQYF.